Below are 20 T cell receptor beta chains sequenced from a single sample in a study of T-cell reconstitution after alpha-beta-depleted transplantation in children. Library preparation (for TCRbeta) was performed with unique molecular identifiers. TCRdb independently ran MiXCR on the PCR reads; one entry per CDR3 protein. The sample carries around 400,000 distinct CDR3 sequences, about a fifth recorded once. Sequenced material: PBMCs from the stem cell graft donor, taken from the stem cell graft. These receptors all come from a human donor who donated a stem cell graft to a child with acute myeloid leukemia.

Only a few counts were recorded for this clonotype. The V call is TRBV21-1, the J call TRBJ2-7; the tabulated D call, TRBD1, remains unverified against the DNA. TRBV21-1 is labeled a pseudogene. The CDR3 sequence is 17 residues long. The CDR3 coding sequence is TGTGCCAGCAGCAAAGTCCGCACGGGACAGGGGATCAACGAGCAGTACTTC. As protein: CASSKVRTGQGINEQYF.

This clonotype was counted many times. The chain links TRBV6-5 to TRBJ2-1, with 7 bases that match TRBD1. CDR3 length: 16 residues. V shed 6 bases and J 6 bases; nucleotides not matched to a gene: 14. Germline V gene data show CDR1 as MNHEY and CDR2 as SVGAGI. The CDR3 bases are TGTGCCAGCAGGCAAAGGGGGCAGGGGAAGGGCAATGAGCAGTTCTTC. Encoded protein: CASRQRGQGKGNEQFF.

V gene TRBV12-5 combines with J gene TRBJ2-3, with 13 bases aligning to TRBD2. CDR3 length equals 16 residues. V was clipped by 3 bases and J by 4 bases; unmatched bases: 4. Germline V gene lookup returns CDR1 LGHNT and CDR2 FRNRAP. CDR3 loop: CASGFGLAGESDTQYF. CDR3 sequence (DNA): TGTGCTAGTGGTTTTGGACTAGCGGGAGAGTCAGATACGCAGTATTTT.

This clonotype was detected ten times or more. The V gene is TRBV20-1, the J gene TRBJ1-1, with D maybe TRBD1 (5 bases). This CDR3 region has 12 residues. Germline V CDR1 and CDR2: DFQATT, SNEGSKA (reference sequence). The V and J ends lost 8 bases and 11 bases respectively, with 21 bases between them. The CDR3 nucleotides read TGCAGTACTGTAAGAATGGGGGTTACCGCTTTCTTT. Translation gives CSTVRMGVTAFF.

The rearrangement joins TRBV12-3 or TRBV12-4 to TRBJ2-7; D possibly uses TRBD1 or TRBD2 (5 bases each). The V end was cut by 5 bases, the J end by 6 bases, with 17 bases between. The CDR3 length is 14 residues. CDR3 sequence (DNA): TGTGCCAGCAGTCTCCGGGACCGAACCTGCGAGCAGTACTTC. As protein: CASSLRDRTCEQYF.

This clonotype was seen a single time. A read error may produce the germline difference seen at one junction end. The chain carries TRBV5-6 and TRBJ1-5; D ambiguous. The V gene's germline CDR1 is SGHDT and CDR2 YYEEEE. This CDR3 is 13 amino acids long. This CDR3 is CASILYSNQPQHF. CDR3 sequence (DNA): TGTGCCAGCATCTTGTACAGCAATCAGCCCCAGCATTTT.

This clonotype was observed many times. This chain joins TRBV20-1 and TRBJ2-7, with 7 bases identical to TRBD1. The CDR3 totals 14 residues. Germline V gene sequence: CDR1 DFQATT, CDR2 SNEGSKA (reference sequence). After removal of 4 bases from V and 1 base from J, the junction contained 7 bases not matched to a gene. CDR3 amino acids: CSAIGTVKSYEQYF. The CDR3 DNA is TGCAGTGCTATCGGGACAGTAAAATCCTACGAGCAGTACTTC.

This clonotype was observed a few times. The rearrangement joins TRBV29-1 to TRBJ2-7; possibly TRBD1 for D (6 bases). The V end was cut by 4 bases, the J end by 0 bases, with 13 bases between. The CDR3 is made up of 14 amino acids. Per germline, CDR1 SQVTM and CDR2 ANQGSEA. Written as DNA, the CDR3 is TGCAGCGTTGCCGAAAACAGGGTCTCCTACGAGCAGTACTTC. Amino acid sequence: CSVAENRVSYEQYF.

This clonotype appeared a few times. This chain connects TRBV18 to TRBJ2-7; D unclear. The CDR3 spans 16 residues. Between the trimmed V and J ends, which lost 3 bases and 2 bases, there was a span of 17 bases. CDR1 is KGHSH and CDR2 is LQKENI in the germline V gene. In nucleotides, the CDR3 is TGTGCCAGCTCACCCCTTGGGGTCCAGACAACCTACGAGCAGTACTTC. This translates into CASSPLGVQTTYEQYF.

The rearrangement uses TRBV24-1 and TRBJ2-6; D not certain. Germline values: CDR1 KGHDR, CDR2 SFDVKD. The CDR3 extends over 16 amino acids. V shed 10 bases and J shed 3 bases, with 18 bases lying between them. CDR3 bases: TGTGCCACTCAGGTGAACGATGGTGTTGGGGCCAACGTCCTGACTTTC. Amino acids: CATQVNDGVGANVLTF.

The chain joins TRBV7-2 to TRBJ2-1; D is undetermined. The length of the CDR3 is 15 residues. V was shortened by 6 bases and J by 0 bases, with 12 bases between the two germline ends. From germline, CDR1 is SGHTA and CDR2 FQGNSA. In nucleotides, the CDR3 is TGTGCCAGCAGTTCCCACTCTACCTCCTACAATGAGCAGTTCTTC. This translates into CASSSHSTSYNEQFF.

The rearrangement joins TRBV4-1 to TRBJ2-3, with D maybe TRBD2 (6 bases). The germline CDR1 and CDR2 sequences are MGHRA and YSYEKL. This CDR3 has 15 residues. Trimming removed 3 bases from V and 1 base from J, with 11 bases in between. The CDR3 spells CASSHSGDGTDTQYF. The DNA of the CDR3 is TGCGCCAGCAGCCACTCGGGAGACGGCACAGATACGCAGTATTTT.

The chain employs TRBV27 and TRBJ2-1; 9 nucleotides agree with TRBD2. With 0 bases clipped from V and 6 bases from J, the junction kept 3 bases outside the gene matches. Germline V gene data show CDR1 as MNHEY and CDR2 as SMNVEV (reference sequence). The CDR3 loop spans 15 amino acids. The CDR3 bases are TGTGCCAGCAGTTTATCACCTAGCGGGGTCAATGAGCAGTTCTTC. Translating gives CASSLSPSGVNEQFF.

This clonotype showed up just a few times. The V call is TRBV10-1, the J call TRBJ2-1; D may match TRBD1 or TRBD2 (5 bases each). This CDR3 comprises 14 residues. The ends were cut back, 3 bases at V and 5 bases at J, with 11 bases in the middle. From germline, CDR1 is WNHNN and CDR2 SYGVQD (reference sequence). The CDR3 region has the DNA TGCGCCAGCAGTGACCAGGGACGAGACAATGAGCAGTTCTTC. Amino acid sequence: CASSDQGRDNEQFF.

This clonotype was detected only a few times. The chain links TRBV7-9 to TRBJ2-3; unclear D gene. Germline-derived CDR1 and CDR2 are SEHNR and FQNEAQ (reference sequence). The CDR3 is made up of 10 amino acids. V lost 11 bases, J lost 2 bases, and 5 bases lay in between. This CDR3 is CAGYTDTQYF. Here the CDR3 DNA reads TGTGCCGGATACACAGATACGCAGTATTTT.

This chain uses TRBV5-1 with TRBJ2-7, with 8 bases lining up with TRBD1. V lost 3 bases to trimming and J lost 3 bases; unmatched junction nucleotides: 8. Germline V gene data show CDR1 as SGHRS and CDR2 as YFSETQ. This CDR3 has 15 amino acids. The CDR3 is CASSSGTGGLYEQYF. CDR3 coding DNA: TGCGCCAGCAGCTCCGGGACAGGAGGCCTCTACGAGCAGTACTTC.

In the case of this clonotype: It differs at one base from a far larger clone, so likely a read error. The CDR3 here is CAGSPTGSYEQYF. The DNA of the CDR3 is TGTGCCGGCAGTCCGACAGGGAGCTACGAGCAGTACTTC. The chain combines TRBV27 with TRBJ2-7; 7 positions match TRBD1. CDR1 MNHEY and CDR2 SMNVEV come from the germline V gene (reference sequence). This CDR3 is 13 amino acids long.

V gene TRBV28 combines with J gene TRBJ1-6, with TRBD1 matching 7 bases. V was clipped by 3 bases and J by 11 bases; unmatched bases: 10. Germline V gives CDR1 MDHEN, CDR2 SYDVKM. The CDR3 has 15 amino acids. The CDR3 DNA is TGTGCCAGCAGTTTCCTGAGGGACAGTGGGACACCCCTCCACTTT. This sequence encodes CASSFLRDSGTPLHF.

The chain couples TRBV28 to TRBJ2-7; TRBD2 matches 9 bases. CDR3 length: 13 amino acids. The junction had 11 bases not matched to a gene; V was cut back by 11 bases and J by 6 bases. Germline CDR1 and CDR2: MDHEN and SYDVKM. The CDR3 nucleotides read TGTGCCGAGGGGGTAGCGGGAGTTAGCGAGCAGTACTTC. It is translated as CAEGVAGVSEQYF.

The J gene is TRBJ2-7, the V gene TRBV20-1; 12 positions match TRBD2. Trimming removed 2 bases from V and 3 bases from J; junction bases left unmatched: 5. The CDR3 length is 15 residues. The germline V gene encodes CDR1 DFQATT and CDR2 SNEGSKA (reference sequence). The CDR3 loop reads CSARSPTSGSYEQYF. The CDR3 DNA reads TGCAGTGCTAGATCACCGACTAGCGGGAGCTACGAGCAGTACTTC.